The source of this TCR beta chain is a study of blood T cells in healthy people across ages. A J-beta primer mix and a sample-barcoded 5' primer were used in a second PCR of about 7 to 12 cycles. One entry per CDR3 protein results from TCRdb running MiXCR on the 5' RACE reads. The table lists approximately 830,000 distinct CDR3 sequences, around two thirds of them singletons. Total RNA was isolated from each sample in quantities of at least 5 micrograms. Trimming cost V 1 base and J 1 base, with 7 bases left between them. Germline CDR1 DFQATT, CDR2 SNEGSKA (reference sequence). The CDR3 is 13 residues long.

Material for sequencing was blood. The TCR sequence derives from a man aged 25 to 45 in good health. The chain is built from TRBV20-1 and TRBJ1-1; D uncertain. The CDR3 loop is CSARGPANTEAFF. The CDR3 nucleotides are TGCAGTGCTAGAGGTCCGGCGAACACTGAAGCTTTCTTT.